Presented here are 27 T cell receptor beta chains from one specimen sequenced in a study of siplizumab effects on memory and regulatory T cells. The method was immunoSEQ multiplex PCR; TCRdb's version includes in-frame clones alone and lacks a portion of them. The table shows over 80,000 clones, with roughly 94% occurring only once. Sequenced input: non-Treg CD4+ T cells sorted from blood. These receptors were collected from a human donor in good health.

V usage is TRBV28 and J usage is TRBJ2-7; no clear D. CDR3 length: 12 amino acids. Germline loops: CDR1 MDHEN, CDR2 SYDVKM. V lost 5 bases and J lost 4, with 9 bases in between. The CDR3 region has the DNA TGTGCCAGCAGTCGCCCGATTTACGAGCAGTACTTC. It translates to CASSRPIYEQYF.

The gene calls are TRBV5-1 and TRBJ2-1, with 8 bases identical to TRBD2. This CDR3 spans 15 amino acids. Trimming took 4 bases from V and 7 from J; bases not matched to a gene: 10. CDR1 SGHRS and CDR2 YFSETQ come from the germline V gene. CDR3 coding DNA: TGCGCCAGCAGCCAGCGGGAGAGCGGTACTAATGAGCAGTTCTTC. Protein product: CASSQRESGTNEQFF.

The V gene is TRBV7-3, the J gene TRBJ2-7; D gene ambiguous. The CDR3 loop spans 13 amino acids. Germline assignment: CDR1 SGHTA and CDR2 FQGTGA. Deletions cut 5 bases from V and 0 bases from J, with 8 bases between. The chain's CDR3 is CASSPAGSYEQYF. The CDR3 nucleotides read TGTGCCAGCAGCCCCGCCGGCTCCTACGAGCAGTACTTC.

The V call is TRBV28, the J call TRBJ2-5, with 9 bases lining up with TRBD1. This CDR3 has 13 residues. Per germline, CDR1 MDHEN and CDR2 SYDVKM. With 6 bases clipped from V and 2 bases from J, the junction kept 1 base outside the gene matches. The CDR3 reads CASRGQGQETQYF. The CDR3 region has the DNA TGTGCCAGCAGGGGACAGGGTCAAGAGACCCAGTACTTC.

This clone was found once. The gene calls are TRBV7-2 and TRBJ2-7; 10 nucleotides agree with TRBD2. CDR1 and CDR2 (germline): SGHTA, FQGNSA. Germline trimming cut 3 bases from V and 6 bases from J; bases unmatched to any gene: 5. This CDR3 spans 14 amino acids. In DNA, the CDR3 is TGTGCCAGCAGCTTCGGACTAGCGGCAAGCGAGCAGTACTTC. As protein: CASSFGLAASEQYF.

The J gene is TRBJ1-5, the V gene TRBV7-8; D gene unclear. Germline V gene lookup returns CDR1 SGHVS and CDR2 FQNEAQ. V was pared by 1 base and J by 2 bases, with 9 bases between. This CDR3 spans 15 amino acids. The DNA of the CDR3 is TGTGCCAGCAGCTTAGTTTTGGGAGGCAATCAGCCCCAGCATTTT. Translating it yields CASSLVLGGNQPQHF.

The chain joins TRBV5-8 to TRBJ1-4; 8 bases match TRBD1. Germline lookup yields CDR1 SGHTS and CDR2 YDEGEE. The length of the CDR3 is 15 residues. V lost 4 bases and J lost 5; bases outside the gene matches: 7. CDR3 in DNA: TGTGCCAGCAGCCCCGGACAGGGAAGGAATGAAAAACTGTTTTTT. Amino acids: CASSPGQGRNEKLFF.

This chain connects TRBV5-1 to TRBJ2-7; 8 bases are a match to TRBD2. This CDR3 contains 14 residues. V was pared by 1 base and J by 0 bases, with 0 bases of the junction left unmatched. Germline CDR1 is SGHRS and CDR2 is YFSETQ. Written as DNA, the CDR3 is TGCGCCAGCAGCTTGAGCGGGAGCTCCTACGAGCAGTACTTC. Its protein is CASSLSGSSYEQYF.

The chain carries TRBV11-2 and TRBJ1-1; TRBD1 is a possible D gene (5 bases). Germline V gene lookup returns CDR1 SGHAT and CDR2 FQNNGV. V gave up 3 bases and J gave up 1 base, with 9 bases separating them. The CDR3 extends over 14 amino acids. The CDR3 is CASSFQGPNTEAFF. CDR3 coding DNA: TGTGCCAGCAGCTTCCAGGGTCCGAACACTGAAGCTTTCTTT.

The J gene is TRBJ2-1, the V gene TRBV4-1; D gene unclear. Per germline, CDR1 MGHRA and CDR2 YSYEKL. Trimming pared 6 bases from V and 5 bases from J, leaving 17 bases between. The CDR3 extends over 15 amino acids. CDR3 in amino acids: CASSPRVLTNNEQFF. DNA of the CDR3: TGCGCCAGCAGTCCAAGAGTACTGACAAACAATGAGCAGTTCTTC.

V usage is TRBV19 and J usage is TRBJ1-1; 8 bases match TRBD1. Trimming cost V 6 bases and J 2 bases; bases outside gene matches: 5. The CDR3 consists of 14 residues. Looked up from germline, CDR1 is LNHDA and CDR2 is SQIVND (reference sequence). The CDR3 bases are TGTGCCAGTAGAGCTGGACAGGGCAACACTGAAGCTTTCTTT. Translating gives CASRAGQGNTEAFF. Full variable domain (rest looked up from reference TRBV19 and TRBJ1-1): DGGITQSPKYLFRKEGQNVTLSCEQNLNHDAMYWYRQDPGQGLRLIYYSQIVNDFQKGDIAEGYSVSREKKESFPLTVTSAQKNPTAFYLCASRAGQGNTEAFFGQGTRLTVV.

This rearrangement joins TRBV10-2 to TRBJ2-3; 10 bases are a match to TRBD2. V lost 5 bases and J lost 7; bases outside the gene matches: 9. This CDR3 has 15 residues. Germline V lookup: CDR1 WSHSY, CDR2 SAAADI. CDR3 residues: CASSPKVAGGHTQYF. Written as DNA, the CDR3 is TGCGCCAGCAGTCCTAAGGTAGCGGGAGGCCATACGCAGTATTTT.

The CDR3 DNA reads as TGTGCCAGCAGCGCCGGGTTCAGCCCTGGAAACACCATATATTTT. This sequence encodes CASSAGFSPGNTIYF. The V gene is TRBV7-3, the J gene TRBJ1-3; D gene uncertain. Trimming left V 5 bases short and J 2 bases short, with 13 bases between. This CDR3 contains 15 residues. Germline V gene lookup returns CDR1 SGHTA and CDR2 FQGTGA.

The rearrangement uses TRBV18 and TRBJ1-5; D is unresolved. Looked up from germline, CDR1 is KGHSH and CDR2 is LQKENI. The ends were cut back, 6 bases at V and 0 bases at J, with 9 bases in the middle. The CDR3 consists of 14 residues. CDR3 DNA: TGTGCCAGCTCCCTGGCTGATAGCAATCAGCCCCAGCATTTT. Protein product: CASSLADSNQPQHF.

V is TRBV5-4 and J is TRBJ2-7; 8 bases map to TRBD1. This CDR3 region has 18 residues. V trimming: 4 bases; J trimming: 4 bases; junction bases outside the gene matches: 19. CDR1 is SGHNT, CDR2 YYREEE, per germline (reference sequence). This chain's CDR3 is CASSQDGPRDRGMYEQYF. CDR3 DNA sequence: TGTGCCAGCAGCCAAGATGGTCCCCGAGACAGGGGTATGTACGAGCAGTACTTC.

This sequence joins TRBV19 and TRBJ1-5; D unclear. This CDR3 has 14 amino acids. Trimming shortened V by 6 bases and J by 0 bases, and 9 bases separated the two germline ends. Germline values: CDR1 LNHDA, CDR2 SQIVND (reference sequence). CDR3: CASSGKLSNQPQHF. Here the CDR3 DNA reads TGTGCCAGTAGCGGGAAGCTTAGCAATCAGCCCCAGCATTTT.

This sequence joins TRBV7-9 and TRBJ1-1; D gene uncertain. This CDR3 spans 15 amino acids. The germline gives CDR1 SEHNR, CDR2 FQNEAQ (reference sequence). V was shortened by 1 base and J by 2 bases, with 11 bases between the two germline ends. The chain's CDR3 is CASSLEKGANTEAFF. The CDR3 DNA reads as TGTGCCAGCAGCTTAGAGAAGGGCGCAAACACTGAAGCTTTCTTT.

This chain links TRBV5-6 with TRBJ1-5; D is possibly TRBD1 (5 bases). Trimming pared 5 bases from V and 6 bases from J, leaving 15 bases between. This CDR3 is 14 amino acids long. From germline, CDR1 is SGHDT and CDR2 YYEEEE. The CDR3 DNA follows: TGTGCCAGCAGGTTACGGGGTGGGGGTCAGCCCCAGCATTTT. It specifies CASRLRGGGQPQHF.

The rearrangement links TRBV5-6 to TRBJ1-5; D uncertain. V was clipped by 3 bases and J by 1 base, with 11 bases between them. Germline V gives CDR1 SGHDT, CDR2 YYEEEE. The CDR3 length is 15 residues. CDR3 in DNA: TGTGCCAGCAGCTGGGGTGGGATGAGCAATCAGCCCCAGCATTTT. It translates to CASSWGGMSNQPQHF.

The CDR3 loop reads CASSLGGLTDTQYF. CDR3 nucleotide sequence: TGCGCCAGCAGCTTGGGGGGTCTGACTGATACGCAGTATTTT. V usage is TRBV5-1 and J usage is TRBJ2-3; D ambiguous. Trimming stripped 0 bases from V and 6 bases from J, with 11 bases between. The germline CDR1 and CDR2 sequences are SGHRS and YFSETQ. This CDR3 spans 14 amino acids.

The chain links TRBV30 to TRBJ2-2; D remains ambiguous. The V and J ends lost 2 bases and 5 bases respectively, with 12 bases between them. CDR3 length equals 14 residues. Germline CDR1 GTSNPN, CDR2 SVGIG (reference sequence). The CDR3: CAWSRSVGTGELFF. The CDR3, as DNA: TGTGCCTGGAGTCGATCTGTGGGGACCGGGGAGCTGTTTTTT.

The J gene is TRBJ1-3, the V gene TRBV6-5; a possible D gene is TRBD1 (5 bases). The CDR3 has 15 amino acids. From germline, CDR1 is MNHEY and CDR2 SVGAGI. V was pared by 2 bases and J by 4 bases, with 12 bases between. The CDR3 nucleotides read TGTGCCAGCAGTTACCGGGACCCCTCGGGAAACACCATATATTTT. Translation: CASSYRDPSGNTIYF.

V and J are TRBV28 and TRBJ2-7; 8 bases line up with TRBD1. CDR3 size: 13 residues. The V gene end was trimmed by 5 bases and the J gene end by 4 bases; junction bases not matched to a gene: 4. Germline CDR1 and CDR2: MDHEN and SYDVKM. The CDR3 coding sequence is TGTGCCAGCAGTCACAGGGGGAGATACGAGCAGTACTTC. This gives the protein CASSHRGRYEQYF.

This clone has just one count. This sequence joins TRBV5-6 and TRBJ2-7; possible D gene TRBD2, 5 bases. Trimming removed 4 bases from V and 3 bases from J, with 14 bases in between. CDR3 size: 14 residues. Per germline, CDR1 SGHDT and CDR2 YYEEEE. As DNA, the CDR3 is TGTGCCAGCAGCGTACTCGTGGGAGTCTACGAGCAGTACTTC. Protein: CASSVLVGVYEQYF.

The chain carries TRBV6-5 and TRBJ2-3; D remains ambiguous. CDR1 MNHEY and CDR2 SVGAGI come from the germline V gene. Trimming cost V 9 bases and J 0 bases, with 13 bases left between them. The CDR3 covers 14 residues. The CDR3 protein is CASRPTRSTDTQYF. DNA for the CDR3: TGTGCCAGTCGACCGACCCGGAGCACAGATACGCAGTATTTT.

The CDR3 is CASSQDITHYGYTF. The CDR3 DNA reads TGTGCCAGCAGCCAAGATATAACTCACTATGGCTACACCTTC. This chain joins TRBV4-2 and TRBJ1-2; D gene unclear. Germline CDR1 is LGHNA and CDR2 is YNFKEQ. The V end was cut by 0 bases, the J end by 3 bases, with 8 bases between. CDR3 length equals 14 residues.

The chain carries TRBV5-1 and TRBJ2-1, with 9 positions matching TRBD1. Germline V gene lookup returns CDR1 SGHRS and CDR2 YFSETQ. The CDR3 consists of 12 residues. Losses at the gene ends were 4 bases for V and 10 bases for J; bases not matched to a gene: 3. The CDR3 here is CASSRQGDEQFF. In nucleotides, the CDR3 is TGCGCCAGCAGCCGACAGGGGGACGAGCAGTTCTTC.